This T cell receptor beta chain was sequenced during a study of tumor and adjacent non-tumor tissue in lung cancer. The template was RNA from unsorted bulk tissue. This non-tumor lung sample came from over 3 cm beyond the tumor edge. CDR3 length equals 15 residues. From germline, CDR1 is LGHNA and CDR2 YSLEER. TCRbeta libraries were built with three rounds of nested PCR, modified from ARM-PCR. TCRdb reanalysed the multiplex PCR reads using MiXCR and keeps one entry per CDR3 protein. Of tens of thousands of distinct CDR3 sequences listed, about 70% were seen once; the top ten hold around 23%. To note about this clonotype: One end of the junction is discordant with germline, which a read error may explain.

The specimen was distant non-tumor lung tissue. The TCR sequence derives from an older woman with non-small cell lung cancer. J is TRBJ2-7 and V is TRBV4-3; D remains ambiguous. The CDR3 nucleotides are TGCTCCAGTAGCCAAGAAGGCACAAAGTCGGCCGAGCAGTACTTC. Its protein product is CSSSQEGTKSAEQYF.